These 18 T cell receptor beta chains were all obtained from the same sample, sequenced in a study of cytomegalovirus exposure and HLA in healthy donors. 13 Jbeta primers and 60 Vbeta primers were used for the PCR. The table came from immunoSEQ multiplex PCR; TCRdb's copy has only in-frame clones and leaves some out. The sample contains about 72,000 clones, 75% to 90% of which appear only once. The specimen sequenced was PBMCs. These receptors were obtained from a human donor in good health.

This clone has only one observation. CDR3 residues: CASSVGTHNEQFF. CDR3 sequence (DNA): TGTGCCAGTAGTGTCGGGACTCACAATGAGCAGTTCTTC. This chain connects TRBV19 to TRBJ2-1; D perhaps matches TRBD2 (6 bases). Germline-derived CDR1 and CDR2 are LNHDA and SQIVND (reference sequence). The CDR3 is 13 amino acids. The V gene lost 5 bases and the J gene lost 5 bases, with 10 bases spanning the gap.

The rearrangement joins TRBV7-9 to TRBJ1-5; 8 bases are a match to TRBD1. From germline, CDR1 is SEHNR and CDR2 FQNEAQ (reference sequence). The CDR3 spans 15 residues. J gave up 5 bases and V 2 bases, and 5 bases lay outside the gene matches. The CDR3 sequence is CASSLQGQVDQPQHF. CDR3 sequence (DNA): TGTGCCAGCAGCTTACAGGGACAGGTAGATCAGCCCCAGCATTTT.

The chain joins TRBV2 to TRBJ1-5; 7 nucleotides agree with TRBD1. CDR3 length: 16 amino acids. The V and J ends lost 2 bases and 2 bases, in that order; junction bases with no gene match: 6. Per the germline V gene, CDR1 is SNHLY and CDR2 is FYNNEI. The CDR3 bases are TGTGCCAGCAGTGAAAGACAGGGTGTGGGCAATCAGCCCCAGCATTTT. Translating it yields CASSERQGVGNQPQHF.

The genes are TRBV6-1 and TRBJ2-7; 7 bases are a match to TRBD1. This CDR3 is 16 amino acids long. Germline V gene data show CDR1 as MNHNS and CDR2 as SASEGT. Germline trimming cut 2 bases from V and 6 bases from J; bases unmatched to any gene: 13. The CDR3 region has the DNA TGTGCCAGCAGTGAAAATAGGGGGCTTCCTGGAGGCGAGCAGTACTTC. Its protein is CASSENRGLPGGEQYF.

The chain has TRBV7-3 and TRBJ2-2; a possible D gene is TRBD2 (6 bases). The germline V gene encodes CDR1 SGHTA and CDR2 FQGTGA. CDR3 length: 14 residues. Trimming left V 0 bases short and J 7 bases short, with 9 bases between. The CDR3 nucleotides are TGTGCCAGCAGCTTAACGCCGGGGGTCGGGGAGCTGTTTTTT. It codes for CASSLTPGVGELFF. Looking up the rest from reference TRBV7-3 and TRBJ2-2 gives the full variable domain: GAGVSQTPSNKVTEKGKYVELRCDPISGHTALYWYRQSLGQGPEFLIYFQGTGAADDSGLPNDRFFAVRPEGSVSTLKIQRTERGDSAVYLCASSLTPGVGELFFGEGSRLTVL.

The rearrangement joins TRBV5-1 to TRBJ2-5, with 7 bases that match TRBD2. Germline V gene lookup returns CDR1 SGHRS and CDR2 YFSETQ. This CDR3 has 14 residues. The ends lost 4 bases at V and 5 bases at J; junction bases unmatched: 8. The CDR3 here is CASSVLASEETQYF. The CDR3 DNA reads TGCGCCAGCAGCGTACTAGCGTCCGAGGAGACCCAGTACTTC.

This clone occurred a few times. A junction boundary mismatches the germline segment, possibly from a read error. The J gene is TRBJ1-2, the V gene TRBV6-5, with 11 bases lining up with TRBD1. The length of the CDR3 is 13 residues. The germline V gene has CDR1 MNHEY and CDR2 SVGAGI. CDR3 amino acids: CASGTGGNYGYPF. In DNA form, the CDR3 reads TGTGCCAGCGGGACAGGGGGGAACTATGGCTACCCCTTC.

A remark on this clone: The same CDR3 can be traced to other DNA sequences in this sample. J is TRBJ1-1 and V is TRBV5-1; TRBD1 matches at 7 bases. The trim removed 5 bases at V and 5 bases at J, leaving 9 bases unmatched. The CDR3 loop spans 14 amino acids. The V gene's germline CDR1 is SGHRS and CDR2 YFSETQ. The CDR3 DNA is TGCGCCAGCAGTCGACAGGGCCCGAATACTGAAGCTTTCTTT. This gives the protein CASSRQGPNTEAFF.

This clone has only a few counts. V and J are TRBV2 and TRBJ1-4, with unresolved D. Per the germline V gene, CDR1 is SNHLY and CDR2 is FYNNEI. Trimming removed 1 base at V and 5 bases at J, with 8 bases between. There are 14 residues in the CDR3. CDR3 DNA sequence: TGTGCCAGCAGTGAAGGCGGGATGAATGAAAAACTGTTTTTT. Translation: CASSEGGMNEKLFF.

The chain recombines TRBV28 with TRBJ1-4; D might be TRBD1 (5 bases). This CDR3 has 17 residues. CDR1 and CDR2 from the germline V gene are MDHEN and SYDVKM. V lost 5 bases and J lost 0, with 16 bases in between. Here the CDR3 DNA reads TGTGCCAGCAGTACTACCACGGACACCGCAACTAATGAAAAACTGTTTTTT. Translated, it gives CASSTTTDTATNEKLFF.

V gene TRBV27 combines with J gene TRBJ1-1; no reliable D call. V was shortened by 4 bases and J by 1 base, with 10 bases between the two germline ends. This CDR3 region has 14 residues. CDR1 and CDR2 from the germline V gene are MNHEY and SMNVEV (reference sequence). In DNA, the CDR3 is TGTGCCAGCAGTTCGCCCGGGTGGAACACTGAAGCTTTCTTT. Protein product: CASSSPGWNTEAFF.

The CDR3 here is CASSDRTGGTSYEQYF. The CDR3 region has the DNA TGCGCCAGCAGTGACCGGACAGGAGGAACCTCCTACGAGCAGTACTTC. The chain recombines TRBV10-1 with TRBJ2-7, with 7 bases matching TRBD1. V was pared by 3 bases and J by 0 bases, with 8 bases of the junction left unmatched. The CDR3 covers 16 residues. CDR1 and CDR2 (germline): WNHNN, SYGVQD (reference sequence).

This sequence joins TRBV28 and TRBJ2-7, with a possible D match to TRBD2 (5 bases). Per the germline V gene, CDR1 is MDHEN and CDR2 is SYDVKM. The CDR3 runs to 13 residues. V lost 6 bases to trimming and J lost 3 bases, with 12 bases between them. The CDR3 is CASRPGRGYEQYF. CDR3 DNA: TGTGCCAGCAGACCAGGCCGGGGCTACGAGCAGTACTTC.

The chain employs TRBV11-2 and TRBJ1-5; 8 bases agree with TRBD1. The CDR3 spans 13 residues. With 5 bases clipped from V and 5 bases from J, the junction kept 2 bases outside the gene matches. Germline V gene sequence: CDR1 SGHAT, CDR2 FQNNGV. Written as DNA, the CDR3 is TGTGCCAGCAGCCAGGACAGGGATCAGCCCCAGCATTTT. Its protein product is CASSQDRDQPQHF. Combining the CDR3 with reference TRBV11-2 and TRBJ1-5 gives the whole variable domain EAGVAQSPRYKIIEKRQSVAFWCNPISGHATLYWYQQILGQGPKLLIQFQNNGVVDDSQLPKDRFSAERLKGVDSTLKIQPAKLEDSAVYLCASSQDRDQPQHFGDGTRLSIL.

The rearrangement uses TRBV7-9 and TRBJ1-4; no firm D call. Per germline, CDR1 SEHNR and CDR2 FQNEAQ (reference sequence). The CDR3 runs 17 residues. The ends were cut back, 0 bases at V and 3 bases at J, with 14 bases in the middle. CDR3 protein: CASSLAGGLPANEKLFF. The DNA of the CDR3 is TGTGCCAGCAGCTTAGCCGGCGGCCTTCCGGCTAATGAAAAACTGTTTTTT.

CDR3 sequence reads: CASRRGQGDEQYF. The CDR3 region has the DNA TGCGCCAGCAGGAGAGGACAGGGCGACGAGCAGTACTTC. The chain joins TRBV4-1 to TRBJ2-7, with 8 nucleotides matching TRBD1. Trimming cost V 6 bases and J 5 bases; bases outside gene matches: 6. This CDR3 comprises 13 residues. Germline V gene sequence: CDR1 MGHRA, CDR2 YSYEKL.

This chain uses TRBV9 with TRBJ2-1; 10 bases map to TRBD2. CDR1 is SGDLS and CDR2 is YYNGEE in the germline V gene. This CDR3 comprises 14 residues. The trim removed 0 bases at V and 13 bases at J, leaving 7 bases unmatched. In nucleotides, the CDR3 is TGTGCCAGCAGCGTAGGTAGCGGGGGGCTCTCCCAGTTCTTC. This sequence encodes CASSVGSGGLSQFF.

V gene TRBV19 combines with J gene TRBJ2-2, with TRBD1 matching 8 bases. The germline gives CDR1 LNHDA, CDR2 SQIVND (reference sequence). This CDR3 contains 19 residues. The V gene end was trimmed by 10 bases and the J gene end by 5 bases; junction bases not matched to a gene: 24. CDR3: CATLLRYPGQVTETGELFF. The CDR3 nucleotides read TGTGCCACCTTACTCCGTTACCCGGGACAGGTTACAGAGACCGGGGAGCTGTTTTTT.